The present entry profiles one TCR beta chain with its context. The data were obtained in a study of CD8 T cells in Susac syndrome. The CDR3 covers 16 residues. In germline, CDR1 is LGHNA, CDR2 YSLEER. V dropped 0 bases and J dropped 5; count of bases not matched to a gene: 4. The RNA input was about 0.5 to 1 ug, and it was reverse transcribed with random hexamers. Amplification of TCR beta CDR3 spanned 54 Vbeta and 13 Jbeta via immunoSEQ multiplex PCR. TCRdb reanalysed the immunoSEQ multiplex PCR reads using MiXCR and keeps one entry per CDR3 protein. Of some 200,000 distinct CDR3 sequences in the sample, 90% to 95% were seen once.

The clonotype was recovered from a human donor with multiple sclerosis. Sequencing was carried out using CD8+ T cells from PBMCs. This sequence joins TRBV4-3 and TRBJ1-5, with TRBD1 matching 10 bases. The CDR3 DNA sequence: TGCGCCAGCAGCCAAGATCGGGACAGGGGTTATCAGCCCCAGCATTTT. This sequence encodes CASSQDRDRGYQPQHF.